This TCR beta chain was retrieved from a study of technical replicates of blood from several donors. Measured with immunoSEQ multiplex PCR; TCRdb has only the in-frame clones, and not every one. The data show around 84,000 clones, with roughly 98% seen just once and approximately 0.14% held by the top ten. This clone occurred once. V shed 7 bases, J shed 6 bases, and the junction held 5 bases outside the gene matches. Per the germline V gene, CDR1 is DFQATT and CDR2 is SNEGSKA (reference sequence). The CDR3 runs 11 residues. J is TRBJ2-7 and V is TRBV20-1; 8 positions agree with TRBD1. This TCR was sampled from a human donor in good health. The sequenced sample consisted of T cells isolated from PBMCs. The CDR3 sequence is CSVQGAFEQYF. The CDR3 DNA follows: TGCAGTGTTCAGGGGGCCTTCGAGCAGTACTTC.